This TCR beta chain is drawn from a study of blood T cells in healthy people across ages. The CDR3 totals 16 residues. After removal of 0 bases from V and 4 bases from J, the junction contained 8 bases not matched to a gene. Per germline, CDR1 SGHTA and CDR2 FQGNSA. Overall study findings and caveats: Among long-lived donors, naive CD4+ cells were more numerous and diversity higher than in aged donors. Investigators treated diversity estimates from one million T cells as underestimates.

Primers used in a second PCR of about 6 to 11 cycles were a sample-barcoded 5' primer and a J-beta primer mix. TCRdb reprocessed the 5' RACE reads with MiXCR, giving one entry per CDR3 protein. The data contain 660,000 or so distinct CDR3 sequences, roughly three fifths of them singletons. Worth noting for this clonotype: Its antigen is unknown.

The study isolated at least 7 million PBMCs from each sample. Source material: blood. The chain joins TRBV7-2 to TRBJ1-2, with 7 nucleotides matching TRBD1. The TCR was taken from a man aged 55 to 70 in good health. The CDR3 nucleotides are TGTGCCAGCAGCTTAGCTGGGGACAGCAGTACCTATGGCTACACCTTC. Translated: CASSLAGDSSTYGYTF. Full variable domain (outside the CDR3, taken from reference TRBV7-2 and TRBJ1-2): GAGVSQSPSNKVTEKGKDVELRCDPISGHTALYWYRQSLGQGLEFLIYFQGNSAPDKSGLPSDRFSAERTGGSVSTLTIQRTQQEDSAVYLCASSLAGDSSTYGYTFGSGTRLTVV.